The clone carrying this T cell receptor (beta chain) was observed a few times. This sample stems from a study of T cells after yellow fever vaccination. Trimming removed 6 bases from V and 11 bases from J, with 20 bases in between. The CDR3 consists of 14 residues. The 5'RACE template-switching step produced TCR cDNA and added a universal primer site and UMIs. Via MiXCR, TCRdb re-called the 5' RACE reads, giving one row per CDR3 protein. The sample has roughly 300,000 distinct CDR3 sequences; less than 9.5% are singletons. The sequence derives from a man between 18 and 29 years old who received the YFV17D yellow fever vaccine. The source material was PBMCs, sampled about 49 days after the first yellow fever vaccination. J is TRBJ1-5 and V is TRBV12-3 or TRBV12-4; D is ambiguous. CDR3 amino acids: CASRVEALRASQHF. CDR3 bases: TGTGCCAGCAGGGTAGAGGCATTAAGAGCGTCCCAGCATTTT.